The 24 T cell receptor beta chains below were found in one sample sequenced in a study of cytomegalovirus exposure and HLA in healthy donors. PCR used 60 Vbeta primers and 13 Jbeta primers. Sequencing used immunoSEQ multiplex PCR; TCRdb keeps in-frame clones, though not all of them. This sample yields 80,000 to 95,000 clones, of which less than 70% are seen a single time; around 2% belongs to the top ten. Sequencing was performed on PBMCs. Receptors originate from a human donor in good health.

The chain recombines TRBV5-5 with TRBJ1-4, with D tentatively TRBD1 (5 bases). The V end lost 5 bases, the J end lost 4 bases, and 15 bases lay between the germline ends. This CDR3 has 15 residues. The germline V gene encodes CDR1 SGHKS and CDR2 YYEKEE (reference sequence). Written as DNA, the CDR3 is TGTGCCAGCAGTGATTACCCGACAGTTAATGAAAAACTGTTTTTT. Amino acid sequence: CASSDYPTVNEKLFF.

The rearrangement links TRBV5-4 to TRBJ2-5, with a possible D match to TRBD2 (5 bases). V was pared by 1 base and J by 0 bases, with 7 bases between. This CDR3 comprises 14 residues. Germline-derived CDR1 and CDR2 are SGHNT and YYREEE (reference sequence). The CDR3 reads CASSLIGNQETQYF. The CDR3 nucleotides read TGTGCCAGCAGCTTGATCGGGAACCAAGAGACCCAGTACTTC. The full variable domain, its missing parts supplied by reference TRBV5-4 and TRBJ2-5, is ETGVTQSPTHLIKTRGQQVTLRCSSQSGHNTVSWYQQALGQGPQFIFQYYREEENGRGNFPPRFSGLQFPNYSSELNVNALELDDSALYLCASSLIGNQETQYFGPGTRLLVL.

V usage is TRBV2 and J usage is TRBJ2-7, with a tentative D call TRBD2 (6 bases). Per germline, CDR1 SNHLY and CDR2 FYNNEI. Trimming left V 3 bases short and J 0 bases short, with 15 bases between. This CDR3 contains 16 residues. The CDR3 region has the DNA TGTGCCAGCAGTGAGTTACGCGGGGCAAGCTCCTACGAGCAGTACTTC. Its translation: CASSELRGASSYEQYF.

V is TRBV4-3 and J is TRBJ1-5; D not certain. V was trimmed by 1 base and J by 0 bases, leaving 7 bases between them. This CDR3 contains 15 residues. Germline V gene data show CDR1 as LGHNA and CDR2 as YSLEER. CDR3 in amino acids: CASSQGSGSNQPQHF. CDR3 bases: TGCGCCAGCAGCCAAGGTTCGGGTAGCAATCAGCCCCAGCATTTT.

The chain employs TRBV6-1 and TRBJ2-7, with 8 bases lining up with TRBD1. CDR3 length: 15 residues. Germline trimming cut 5 bases from V and 4 bases from J; bases unmatched to any gene: 10. CDR1 is MNHNS, CDR2 SASEGT, per germline. The CDR3 DNA is TGTGCCAGCAGTACCAACCCACAGGGGGGATACGAGCAGTACTTC. Protein product: CASSTNPQGGYEQYF.

This clone occurred a few times. The chain is built from TRBV7-9 and TRBJ1-5; 12 positions agree with TRBD1. Germline V gene sequence: CDR1 SEHNR, CDR2 FQNEAQ (reference sequence). The CDR3 is 14 amino acids. V gave up 8 bases and J gave up 4 bases; unmatched junction bases: 3. In DNA form, the CDR3 reads TGTGCCAGCGCGGGACAGGGGGCGAATCAGCCCCAGCATTTT. As protein: CASAGQGANQPQHF. The whole variable domain, filled in from reference TRBV7-9 and TRBJ1-5, reads DTGVSQNPRHKITKRGQNVTFRCDPISEHNRLYWYRQTLGQGPEFLTYFQNEAQLEKSRLLSDRFSAERPKGSFSTLEIQRTEQGDSAMYLCASAGQGANQPQHFGDGTRLSIL.

V and J are TRBV6-6 and TRBJ2-1; 10 bases agree with TRBD2. The CDR3 sequence is 16 residues long. Germline V gene sequence: CDR1 MNHNY, CDR2 SVGAGI (reference sequence). With V trimmed by 7 bases and J by 7 bases, 13 bases remained unmatched. CDR3 loop: CASTPQRGGLGNEQFF. In DNA form, the CDR3 reads TGTGCCAGCACCCCACAGCGGGGGGGCCTTGGAAATGAGCAGTTCTTC.

This clone was seen more than once but under ten times. The V gene is TRBV10-3, the J gene TRBJ1-1; D uncertain. V lost 3 bases, J lost 1 base, and 6 bases lay in between. CDR1 and CDR2 from the germline V gene are ENHRY and SYGVKD. The CDR3 is 13 residues long. This CDR3 reads CAISDGQNTEAFF. CDR3 sequence (DNA): TGTGCCATCAGTGACGGTCAGAACACTGAAGCTTTCTTT.

The V and J genes are TRBV5-8 and TRBJ1-4; 9 bases fit TRBD1. The CDR3 sequence is 14 residues long. The V segment lost 1 base and the J segment 7 bases; nucleotides outside the gene matches: 2. Germline V gene sequence: CDR1 SGHTS, CDR2 YDEGEE. The CDR3 DNA follows: TGTGCCAGCAGCTTGTGGGACAGGGCTGAAAAACTGTTTTTT. This codes for CASSLWDRAEKLFF.

V and J are TRBV9 and TRBJ2-3, with TRBD2 matching over 15 bases. Trimming at V came to 2 bases and at J to 6 bases, leaving 4 bases not matched to a gene. CDR1 and CDR2 (germline): SGDLS, YYNGEE. CDR3 length: 16 amino acids. The CDR3 DNA reads as TGTGCCAGCAGCGTGGGACTAGCGGGGGGCGAGGATACGCAGTATTTT. Its protein is CASSVGLAGGEDTQYF.

The chain employs TRBV5-4 and TRBJ2-1; TRBD2 agrees at 11 bases. The CDR3 sequence is 19 residues long. V shed 1 base, J shed 3 bases, and the junction held 12 bases outside the gene matches. Germline V CDR1 and CDR2: SGHNT, YYREEE (reference sequence). This CDR3 reads CASSLSIAGGPDLYNEQFF. CDR3 coding DNA: TGTGCCAGCAGCTTGTCTATAGCGGGGGGGCCAGATCTCTACAATGAGCAGTTCTTC.

The V gene is TRBV11-3, the J gene TRBJ1-6; D gene uncertain. This CDR3 region has 13 residues. Germline CDR1 SGHNT, CDR2 YENEEA. Trimming took off 5 bases at V and 8 bases at J, with 10 bases between the two ends. CDR3 in amino acids: CASSPGWDSPLHF. The CDR3 DNA reads TGTGCCAGCAGCCCCGGGTGGGATTCACCCCTCCACTTT.

The chain is built from TRBV30 and TRBJ1-5; no reliable D call. Germline V gene sequence: CDR1 GTSNPN, CDR2 SVGIG (reference sequence). This CDR3 has 14 residues. Trimming took 0 bases from V and 2 from J, leaving 8 bases between them. CDR3: CAWSVSAGNQPQHF. CDR3 nucleotide sequence: TGTGCCTGGAGTGTATCGGCGGGCAATCAGCCCCAGCATTTT.

This clone was counted only a few times. The rearrangement links TRBV11-2 to TRBJ1-5; tentative D call: TRBD1 (6 bases). Trimming took off 5 bases at V and 6 bases at J, with 11 bases between the two ends. The CDR3 consists of 13 residues. Germline CDR1 is SGHAT and CDR2 is FQNNGV. Here the CDR3 DNA reads TGTGCCAGCAGCCACACAGGGACTCAGCCCCAGCATTTT. It specifies CASSHTGTQPQHF.

This rearrangement joins TRBV6-6 to TRBJ2-3; 8 nucleotides align to TRBD2. The CDR3 contains 16 residues. After removal of 2 bases from V and 4 bases from J, the junction contained 8 bases not matched to a gene. Germline V gene data show CDR1 as MNHNY and CDR2 as SVGAGI (reference sequence). The DNA for the CDR3 is TGTGCCAGCAGTTACACCGAAGCGGGGGTGGCAGATACGCAGTATTTT. It codes for CASSYTEAGVADTQYF.

This clone was detected a few times. The gene calls are TRBV5-5 and TRBJ1-4; tentative D call: TRBD1 (5 bases). Germline V gene data show CDR1 as SGHKS and CDR2 as YYEKEE (reference sequence). This CDR3 region has 16 residues. V lost 0 bases to trimming and J lost 0 bases, with 9 bases between them. In nucleotides, the CDR3 is TGTGCCAGCAGCTTGGACCCGGGGGCAACTAATGAAAAACTGTTTTTT. This gives the protein CASSLDPGATNEKLFF. The full variable domain, its missing parts supplied by reference TRBV5-5 and TRBJ1-4, is DAGVTQSPTHLIKTRGQQVTLRCSPISGHKSVSWYQQVLGQGPQFIFQYYEKEERGRGNFPDRFSARQFPNYSSELNVNALLLGDSALYLCASSLDPGATNEKLFFGSGTQLSVL.

This clone was recorded once. This rearrangement joins TRBV30 to TRBJ2-2, with TRBD1 matching over 8 bases. This CDR3 spans 13 amino acids. With 0 bases clipped from V and 6 bases from J, the junction kept 0 bases outside the gene matches. Per germline, CDR1 GTSNPN and CDR2 SVGIG (reference sequence). CDR3 nucleotide sequence: TGTGCCTGGAGTGTACAGGGGGCCGGGGAGCTGTTTTTT. This codes for CAWSVQGAGELFF. Full variable domain (remainder filled in from reference TRBV30 and TRBJ2-2): SQTIHQWPATLVQPVGSPLSLECTVEGTSNPNLYWYRQAAGRGLQLLFYSVGIGQISSEVPQNLSASRPQDRQFILSSKKLLLSDSGFYLCAWSVQGAGELFFGEGSRLTVL.

V and J are TRBV7-9 and TRBJ2-4; 7 nucleotides match TRBD2. From germline, CDR1 is SEHNR and CDR2 FQNEAQ (reference sequence). The V segment lost 1 base and the J segment 1 base; nucleotides outside the gene matches: 1. The CDR3 consists of 15 residues. CDR3 protein: CASSLVGGAKNIQYF. The CDR3 DNA reads as TGTGCCAGCAGCTTAGTCGGGGGGGCCAAAAACATTCAGTACTTC.

The V gene is TRBV18, the J gene TRBJ2-6; D ambiguous. CDR3 size: 15 residues. V was trimmed by 3 bases and J by 0 bases, leaving 6 bases between them. Germline loops: CDR1 KGHSH, CDR2 LQKENI. The CDR3 DNA is TGTGCCAGCTCACCTATCCGCTCTGGGGCCAACGTCCTGACTTTC. Protein product: CASSPIRSGANVLTF. Full variable domain (remainder filled in from reference TRBV18 and TRBJ2-6): NAGVMQNPRHLVRRRGQEARLRCSPMKGHSHVYWYRQLPEEGLKFMVYLQKENIIDESGMPKERFSAEFPKEGPSILRIQQVVRGDSAAYFCASSPIRSGANVLTFGAGSRLTVL.

About this clone: At the DNA level, this CDR3 is encoded by other sequences in the same sample as well. The V call is TRBV18, the J call TRBJ2-5; D is unclear. V was trimmed by 3 bases and J by 2 bases, leaving 10 bases between them. The CDR3 loop spans 14 amino acids. Germline CDR1 KGHSH, CDR2 LQKENI. CDR3 bases: TGTGCCAGCTCACCCGCCGCGCTTCAAGAGACCCAGTACTTC. This translates into CASSPAALQETQYF.

Only one count was recorded for this clone. A junction boundary mismatches the germline segment, possibly from a read error. The rearrangement uses TRBV7-9 and TRBJ1-5, with 7 bases lining up with TRBD1. Germline CDR1 and CDR2: SEHNR and FQNEAQ (reference sequence). This CDR3 is 15 amino acids long. The CDR3 spells CASSGGQFSNQPQNF. The CDR3 coding sequence is TGTGCCAGCAGCGGGGGACAGTTTAGCAATCAGCCCCAGAATTTT.

The J gene is TRBJ2-5, the V gene TRBV5-1, with TRBD2 identical over 15 bases. CDR3 length: 17 residues. The J segment lost 11 bases and the V segment lost 4 bases, leaving 15 bases of the junction unmatched. Looked up from germline, CDR1 is SGHRS and CDR2 is YFSETQ. The CDR3 region is CASSPPGTSGGNSPQYF. For the CDR3, the DNA is TGCGCCAGCAGCCCACCCGGGACTAGCGGGGGGAATTCGCCGCAGTACTTC.

This clone appeared a few times. CDR3 in amino acids: CASSSRGTAQETQYF. As DNA, the CDR3 is TGTGCCAGCAGCTCCCGGGGGACAGCGCAAGAGACCCAGTACTTC. The V call is TRBV7-9, the J call TRBJ2-5; possibly TRBD1 for D (7 bases). The CDR3 extends over 15 amino acids. The germline gives CDR1 SEHNR, CDR2 FQNEAQ (reference sequence). V dropped 4 bases and J dropped 2 bases, with 14 bases sitting between them.

The chain couples TRBV7-6 to TRBJ2-5; TRBD1 matches at 8 bases. CDR3 length equals 15 residues. Germline CDR1 SGHVS, CDR2 FNYEAQ. With V trimmed by 2 bases and J by 1 base, 3 bases remained unmatched. In DNA form, the CDR3 reads TGTGCCAGCAGCTTACCCGGGACAGGCCAAGAGACCCAGTACTTC. It encodes CASSLPGTGQETQYF.